Listed below are T cell receptor beta chains from one sample, sequenced in a study of shared clonotypes between healthy human individuals. Only in-frame clones appear in the TCRdb table, and some are missing; sequencing was by immunoSEQ multiplex PCR. Of 2,500,000 or so clones in the sample, around 90% were seen once. The sequencing input was naive CD4+ T cells sorted from blood. All receptors derive from a man between 18 and 35 years old in good health. CDR3s include the opening cysteine and the closing phenylalanine or tryptophan. Each record gives: V gene, clone size, CDR3 protein. Clone size is shown for a subset of rows, as once, few, many or a class of expanded clone.

v_call: TRBV9
clone_size: .
cdr3_aa: CASSVGWGEGNQPQHF

v_call: TRBV7-8
clone_size: .
cdr3_aa: CASSKTQGALYEQYF

v_call: TRBV5-4
clone_size: .
cdr3_aa: CASSSTSGGQETQYF

v_call: TRBV29-1
clone_size: .
cdr3_aa: CSAGGGQLEGYTF

v_call: TRBV9
clone_size: .
cdr3_aa: CASSSQSGTTKTQYF

v_call: TRBV6-6
clone_size: .
cdr3_aa: CASSSGQTKYF

v_call: TRBV30
clone_size: .
cdr3_aa: CAWSSSGYNEQFF

v_call: TRBV18
clone_size: .
cdr3_aa: CASSPRDTYNSPLHF

v_call: TRBV6-5
clone_size: .
cdr3_aa: CASSYSIGINTEAFF

v_call: TRBV10-2
clone_size: once
cdr3_aa: CASRRGAGSAGANVLTF

v_call: TRBV9
clone_size: .
cdr3_aa: CASSVVASNTDTQYF

v_call: TRBV19
clone_size: .
cdr3_aa: CASSDRGRSYNEQFF

v_call: TRBV7-2
clone_size: once
cdr3_aa: CASSLTPLGSGDEQFF

v_call: TRBV19
clone_size: .
cdr3_aa: CATHRDRVGSPEAFF

v_call: TRBV7-8
clone_size: .
cdr3_aa: CASSYGPGQGNTEAFF

v_call: TRBV25-1
clone_size: .
cdr3_aa: CASSIPGSNEKLFF

v_call: TRBV14
clone_size: .
cdr3_aa: CASSQDSGFNSPLHF

v_call: TRBV6-6
clone_size: once
cdr3_aa: CASSSGGEKLFF

v_call: TRBV5-1
clone_size: .
cdr3_aa: CASSTGQGWETQYF

v_call: TRBV5-1
clone_size: .
cdr3_aa: CASSLAGGRVNEQFF

v_call: TRBV5-1
clone_size: .
cdr3_aa: CASSLLGVLSYEQYF

v_call: TRBV2
clone_size: .
cdr3_aa: CASGGTGRGTGELFF

v_call: TRBV25-1
clone_size: .
cdr3_aa: CASTSTSGEGVTQYF

v_call: TRBV29-1
clone_size: .
cdr3_aa: CSVRGGSTDTQYF

v_call: TRBV19
clone_size: .
cdr3_aa: CASSERGAFEPQHF

v_call: TRBV19
clone_size: .
cdr3_aa: CASTRGGPSSYNEQFF

v_call: TRBV5-1
clone_size: .
cdr3_aa: CASSHAISYEQYF

v_call: TRBV30
clone_size: .
cdr3_aa: CAWSVTGSYNEQFF

v_call: TRBV7-2
clone_size: once
cdr3_aa: CASSLGGRRQETQYF

v_call: TRBV13
clone_size: .
cdr3_aa: CASSLRTTGSGNYGYTF

v_call: TRBV5-1
clone_size: .
cdr3_aa: CASSFTRTHQYF

v_call: TRBV6-5
clone_size: .
cdr3_aa: CASRPGQGRQKLFF

v_call: TRBV6-1
clone_size: .
cdr3_aa: CASSEAKKRTDSNQPQHF

v_call: TRBV28
clone_size: .
cdr3_aa: CASSLPSSGTVYGYTF

v_call: TRBV11-3
clone_size: .
cdr3_aa: CASSSEGTGSTDTQYF

v_call: TRBV18
clone_size: .
cdr3_aa: CASSRGEIYEQYF

v_call: TRBV28
clone_size: .
cdr3_aa: CASSFTLAGILADTQYF

v_call: TRBV5-6
clone_size: .
cdr3_aa: CASSLAGGRGYEQYF

v_call: TRBV6-5
clone_size: .
cdr3_aa: CASRALRTSYEQYF

v_call: TRBV28
clone_size: .
cdr3_aa: CASSKTGYYSNQPQHF

v_call: TRBV9
clone_size: .
cdr3_aa: CASSSGAGETQYF

v_call: TRBV6-1
clone_size: .
cdr3_aa: CASSERGAVTEAFF

v_call: TRBV9
clone_size: .
cdr3_aa: CASTRTGAVTDTQYF

v_call: TRBV11-2
clone_size: .
cdr3_aa: CASSLPGGPSYEQYF

v_call: TRBV7-2
clone_size: .
cdr3_aa: CASNSSGDTQYF

v_call: TRBV18
clone_size: .
cdr3_aa: CASSPIETGGVEAFF

v_call: TRBV18
clone_size: .
cdr3_aa: CASSPSKGFDYGYTF

v_call: TRBV28
clone_size: .
cdr3_aa: CASSWTSIMETQYF